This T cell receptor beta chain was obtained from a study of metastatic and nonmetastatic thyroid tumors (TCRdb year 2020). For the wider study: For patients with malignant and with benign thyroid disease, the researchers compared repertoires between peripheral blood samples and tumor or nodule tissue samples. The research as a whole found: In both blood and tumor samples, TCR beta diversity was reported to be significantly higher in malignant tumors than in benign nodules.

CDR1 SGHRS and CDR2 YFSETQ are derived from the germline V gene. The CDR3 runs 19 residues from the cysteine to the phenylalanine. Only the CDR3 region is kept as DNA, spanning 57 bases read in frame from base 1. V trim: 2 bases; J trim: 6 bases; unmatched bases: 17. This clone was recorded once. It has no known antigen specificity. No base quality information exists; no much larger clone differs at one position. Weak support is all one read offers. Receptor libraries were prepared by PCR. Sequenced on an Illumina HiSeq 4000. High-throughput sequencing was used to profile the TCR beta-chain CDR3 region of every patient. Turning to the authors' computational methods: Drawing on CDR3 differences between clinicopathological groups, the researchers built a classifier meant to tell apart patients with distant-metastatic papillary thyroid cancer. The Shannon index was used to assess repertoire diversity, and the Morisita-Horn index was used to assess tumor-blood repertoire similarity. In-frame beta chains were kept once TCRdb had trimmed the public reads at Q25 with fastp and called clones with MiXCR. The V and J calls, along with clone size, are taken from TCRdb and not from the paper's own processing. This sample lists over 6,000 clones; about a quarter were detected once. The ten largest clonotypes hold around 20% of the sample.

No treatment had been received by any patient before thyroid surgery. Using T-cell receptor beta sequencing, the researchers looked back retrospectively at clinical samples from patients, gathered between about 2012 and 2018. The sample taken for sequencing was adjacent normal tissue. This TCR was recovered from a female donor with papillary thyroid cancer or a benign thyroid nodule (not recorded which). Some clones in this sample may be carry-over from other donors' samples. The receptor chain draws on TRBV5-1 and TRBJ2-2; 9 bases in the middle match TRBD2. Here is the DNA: TGCGCCAGCAGCTTAGTACTAGGCGGGAGGGCCTATCGTTCCGGGGAGCTGTTTTTT. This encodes CASSLVLGGRAYRSGELFF.